The 31 T cell receptor beta chains listed next were all sequenced from one sample in a study of cytomegalovirus exposure and HLA in healthy donors. Generated by immunoSEQ multiplex PCR, the TCRdb table keeps only in-frame clones and is missing some. Here the sample spans some 120,000 clones, under 90% being singletons. Material for sequencing was PBMCs. All receptors derive from a woman between 18 and 29 years old in good health and CMV-seronegative.

V usage is TRBV12-5 and J usage is TRBJ1-4; 7 positions match TRBD1. Germline V gives CDR1 LGHNT, CDR2 FRNRAP. The V segment lost 4 bases and the J segment 0 bases; nucleotides outside the gene matches: 5. The CDR3 runs 16 residues. CDR3 protein: CASGSKGTATNEKLFF. CDR3 bases: TGTGCTAGTGGTTCAAAAGGGACAGCAACTAATGAAAAACTGTTTTTT. Using reference TRBV12-5 and TRBJ1-4 for the parts outside the CDR3, the full variable domain is DARVTQTPRHKVTEMGQEVTMRCQPILGHNTVFWYRQTMMQGLELLAYFRNRAPLDDSGMPKDRFSAEMPDATLATLKIQPSEPRDSAVYFCASGSKGTATNEKLFFGSGTQLSVL.

The chain couples TRBV5-1 to TRBJ2-7; D is perhaps TRBD2 (6 bases). There are 15 residues in the CDR3. The germline CDR1 and CDR2 sequences are SGHRS and YFSETQ. V shed 5 bases and J shed 1 base, with 16 bases lying between them. CDR3 nucleotide sequence: TGCGCCAGCAGAGACCTATCCGCGGGGTCCTACGAGCAGTACTTC. This gives the protein CASRDLSAGSYEQYF.

The chain uses TRBV9 and TRBJ2-3; 8 nucleotides line up with TRBD1. V trimming: 2 bases; J trimming: 0 bases; junction bases outside the gene matches: 2. The CDR3 covers 15 residues. Germline-derived CDR1 and CDR2 are SGDLS and YYNGEE. CDR3 bases: TGTGCCAGCAGCGTCCAGGGGGCGAGCACAGATACGCAGTATTTT. Translating it yields CASSVQGASTDTQYF. The whole variable domain, remainder taken from reference TRBV9 and TRBJ2-3, is DSGVTQTPKHLITATGQRVTLRCSPRSGDLSVYWYQQSLDQGLQFLIQYYNGEERAKGNILERFSAQQFPDLHSELNLSSLELGDSALYFCASSVQGASTDTQYFGPGTRLTVL.

V gene TRBV27 combines with J gene TRBJ2-1; possible D gene TRBD2, 6 bases. Trimming removed 6 bases from V and 15 bases from J, with 18 bases in between. The CDR3 is 12 residues long. The germline CDR1 and CDR2 sequences are MNHEY and SMNVEV (reference sequence). The CDR3 loop reads CASRGGGRGLFF. CDR3 nucleotides: TGTGCCAGCAGGGGTGGGGGGAGAGGTCTGTTCTTC.

The rearrangement links TRBV7-9 to TRBJ2-2; D uncertain. The CDR3 contains 13 residues. Looked up from germline, CDR1 is SEHNR and CDR2 is FQNEAQ (reference sequence). V was clipped by 5 bases and J by 9 bases, with 13 bases between them. The CDR3 DNA reads as TGTGCCAGCAGCCCCTCCCGAGATCGGGAGCTGTTTTTT. The encoded protein is CASSPSRDRELFF.

The chain couples TRBV28 to TRBJ2-7; 8 bases align to TRBD1. The CDR3 is 14 amino acids. With V trimmed by 6 bases and J by 5 bases, 9 bases remained unmatched. Germline V lookup: CDR1 MDHEN, CDR2 SYDVKM. The CDR3: CASRPQRTGNEQYF. Written as DNA, the CDR3 is TGTGCCAGCAGACCCCAGAGGACAGGGAACGAGCAGTACTTC.

The chain is built from TRBV14 and TRBJ2-2; no clear D gene. Deletions cut 3 bases from V and 0 bases from J, with 2 bases between. The CDR3 length is 13 residues. CDR1 is SGHDN and CDR2 is FVKESK in the germline V gene. CDR3 amino acids: CASSHTNTGELFF. CDR3 sequence (DNA): TGTGCCAGCAGCCACACGAACACCGGGGAGCTGTTTTTT. Looking up the rest from reference TRBV14 and TRBJ2-2 gives the full variable domain: EAGVTQFPSHSVIEKGQTVTLRCDPISGHDNLYWYRRVMGKEIKFLLHFVKESKQDESGMPNNRFLAERTGGTYSTLKVQPAELEDSGVYFCASSHTNTGELFFGEGSRLTVL.

V usage is TRBV10-3 and J usage is TRBJ2-7, with TRBD2 matching over 7 bases. V lost 0 bases and J lost 9; bases outside the gene matches: 5. The CDR3 sequence is 13 residues long. Per germline, CDR1 ENHRY and CDR2 SYGVKD. The CDR3 is CAISESGGLVQYF. CDR3 bases: TGTGCCATCAGTGAGTCGGGAGGGCTAGTGCAGTACTTC.

CDR3 coding DNA: TGTGCCAGCAAGTCAGGACGAGGGGAGACCCAGTACTTC. Translation gives CASKSGRGETQYF. V is TRBV11-3 and J is TRBJ2-5, with a possible D match to TRBD2 (5 bases). CDR1 and CDR2 from the germline V gene are SGHNT and YENEEA. The CDR3 loop spans 13 amino acids. V lost 7 bases, J lost 5 bases, and 14 bases lay in between.

The chain uses TRBV29-1 and TRBJ2-7; D remains ambiguous. CDR1 and CDR2 (germline): SQVTM, ANQGSEA. The CDR3 sequence is 14 residues long. Trimming removed 7 bases from V and 1 base from J, with 17 bases in between. The CDR3 bases are TGCAGCGCGCGAGGTTTTCACGGTTCCTACGAGCAGTACTTC. It specifies CSARGFHGSYEQYF.

This chain links TRBV11-1 with TRBJ1-1; D is uncertain. V was trimmed by 3 bases and J by 10 bases, leaving 12 bases between them. The CDR3 length is 12 residues. Germline CDR1 reads SGHAT; CDR2 reads FQDESV (reference sequence). CDR3 loop: CASSLGEERAFF. The CDR3 nucleotides are TGTGCCAGCAGCTTGGGAGAGGAGAGAGCTTTCTTT.

This clone was seen only once. For the CDR3, the DNA is TGTGCCAGCAGCCCGTGGACAGGGTCCTACGAGCAGTACTTC. This codes for CASSPWTGSYEQYF. V and J are TRBV11-1 and TRBJ2-7; 8 bases map to TRBD1. CDR3 size: 14 residues. V shed 5 bases and J 1 base; nucleotides not matched to a gene: 4. CDR1 is SGHAT and CDR2 is FQDESV in the germline V gene (reference sequence).

V usage is TRBV10-1 and J usage is TRBJ2-7, with a possible D match to TRBD2 (5 bases). This CDR3 has 13 amino acids. Germline lookup yields CDR1 WNHNN and CDR2 SYGVQD (reference sequence). The V end lost 0 bases, the J end lost 3 bases, and 6 bases lay between the germline ends. DNA for the CDR3: TGCGCCAGCAGTGAGTCGAGGGACTACGAGCAGTACTTC. As protein: CASSESRDYEQYF.

The V call is TRBV7-9, the J call TRBJ2-3; D perhaps matches TRBD1 (6 bases). The V end was cut by 5 bases, the J end by 2 bases, with 20 bases between. Germline CDR1 is SEHNR and CDR2 is FQNEAQ (reference sequence). The CDR3 runs 17 residues. The CDR3 reads CASSQSTTGLSTDTQYF. The CDR3 DNA reads TGTGCCAGCAGCCAGAGTACAACAGGGTTATCCACAGATACGCAGTATTTT.

The chain carries TRBV6-5 and TRBJ2-7; a possible D gene is TRBD1 (6 bases). Germline V gene data show CDR1 as MNHEY and CDR2 as SVGAGI. CDR3 length: 14 amino acids. V was trimmed by 7 bases and J by 7 bases, leaving 20 bases between them. CDR3 in amino acids: CASTYGAGVGEQYF. CDR3 sequence (DNA): TGTGCCAGCACCTACGGGGCAGGGGTAGGGGAGCAGTACTTC.

In its sample, this clone was seen once. The chain recombines TRBV5-6 with TRBJ2-7; 9 bases align to TRBD2. The germline CDR1 and CDR2 sequences are SGHDT and YYEEEE. The junction had 5 bases not matched to a gene; V was cut back by 4 bases and J by 6 bases. There are 13 residues in the CDR3. CDR3 in amino acids: CASSTGLAPEQYF. DNA for the CDR3: TGTGCCAGCAGCACGGGACTAGCCCCCGAGCAGTACTTC.

CDR3 coding DNA: TGTGCCAGCAGTGATTGGGACTCTAATGAAAAACTGTTTTTT. Its protein product is CASSDWDSNEKLFF. The genes are TRBV2 and TRBJ1-4, with a possible D match to TRBD1 (5 bases). CDR1 is SNHLY and CDR2 is FYNNEI in the germline V gene. CDR3 length: 14 amino acids. The V gene lost 3 bases and the J gene lost 3 bases, with 8 bases spanning the gap.

V is TRBV2 and J is TRBJ2-1, with 12 bases matching TRBD2. Unmatched junction bases numbered 1, after V lost 2 bases and J lost 8 bases. Germline-derived CDR1 and CDR2 are SNHLY and FYNNEI. The CDR3 is made up of 14 amino acids. The CDR3 is CASSELAGGDEQFF. Here the CDR3 DNA reads TGTGCCAGCAGTGAACTAGCGGGGGGGGATGAGCAGTTCTTC.

The chain carries TRBV7-9 and TRBJ2-5, with D possibly being TRBD1 (5 bases). The CDR3 has 14 residues. Germline CDR1 is SEHNR and CDR2 is FQNEAQ (reference sequence). Trimming cost V 2 bases and J 4 bases, with 11 bases left between them. The CDR3 reads CASSLFLGAETQYF. CDR3 nucleotides: TGTGCCAGCAGCTTATTCTTAGGGGCAGAGACCCAGTACTTC.

V is TRBV12-5 and J is TRBJ2-7, with TRBD1 matching over 11 bases. The CDR3 length is 16 residues. CDR1 is LGHNT and CDR2 is FRNRAP in the germline V gene. V lost 5 bases to trimming and J lost 2 bases; unmatched junction nucleotides: 8. CDR3 region: CASGLQPGQGAYEQYF. In DNA, the CDR3 is TGTGCTAGTGGTCTCCAACCGGGACAGGGGGCCTACGAGCAGTACTTC.

The CDR3 protein is CASSPGTGGEQYF. The CDR3, as DNA: TGTGCCAGCTCACCTGGGACAGGTGGCGAGCAGTACTTC. This chain links TRBV18 with TRBJ2-7, with 8 bases matching TRBD1. The CDR3 has 13 residues. V gave up 3 bases and J gave up 6 bases; unmatched junction bases: 4. The germline V gene has CDR1 KGHSH and CDR2 LQKENI.

This clone came up once. This chain uses TRBV5-1 with TRBJ1-2; the D gene is possibly TRBD1 (6 bases). Germline V CDR1 and CDR2: SGHRS, YFSETQ. V gave up 4 bases and J gave up 7 bases, with 17 bases separating them. The CDR3 is 14 residues long. The CDR3 protein is CASSPEGDVSGYTF. Here the CDR3 DNA reads TGCGCCAGCAGCCCCGAGGGGGACGTGAGTGGCTACACCTTC.

The gene calls are TRBV7-9 and TRBJ2-3; the D is unclear. CDR1 SEHNR and CDR2 FQNEAQ come from the germline V gene (reference sequence). This CDR3 region has 12 residues. Trimming took 4 bases from V and 6 from J, leaving 8 bases between them. The CDR3 nucleotides are TGTGCCAGCAGCTCACGTCGGGATACGCAGTATTTT. It encodes CASSSRRDTQYF.

The CDR3 DNA follows: TGCGCCAGCAGCCCTGGAACGGGACTCTCTGGGGCCAACGTCCTGACTTTC. The encoded protein is CASSPGTGLSGANVLTF. The chain links TRBV4-1 to TRBJ2-6; D might be TRBD2 (6 bases). The V end lost 4 bases, the J end lost 0 bases, and 13 bases lay between the germline ends. The CDR3 has 17 residues. CDR1 and CDR2 from the germline V gene are MGHRA and YSYEKL.

This clone was seen a handful of times. The CDR3 spells CASRYTTGPQYF. CDR3 in DNA: TGTGCCAGCAGATACACGACAGGGCCCCAGTATTTT. The J gene is TRBJ2-3, the V gene TRBV25-1, with 7 bases that match TRBD1. V lost 6 bases, J lost 12 bases, and 9 bases stayed unmatched. CDR1 and CDR2 from the germline V gene are MGHDK and SYGVNS. CDR3 size: 12 residues. Variable domain in full (rest from reference TRBV25-1 and TRBJ2-3): EADIYQTPRYLVIGTGKKITLECSQTMGHDKMYWYQQDPGMELHLIHYSYGVNSTEKGDLSSESTVSRIRTEHFPLTLESARPSHTSQYLCASRYTTGPQYFGPGTRLTVL.

This chain joins TRBV6-6 and TRBJ1-2; TRBD1 matches 7 bases. The length of the CDR3 is 14 residues. V was pared by 2 bases and J by 10 bases, with 10 bases of the junction left unmatched. CDR1 and CDR2 (germline): MNHNY, SVGAGI (reference sequence). CDR3 coding DNA: TGTGCCAGCAGTTACGCCTCGACAGGGAGTGACTACACCTTC. Encoded protein: CASSYASTGSDYTF.

The chain links TRBV5-1 to TRBJ2-3; unclear D gene. The CDR3 has 14 residues. V lost 4 bases to trimming and J lost 4 bases, with 13 bases between them. Germline CDR1 SGHRS, CDR2 YFSETQ. The CDR3 coding sequence is TGCGCCAGCAGCATGTCTAGTATGCCAGATACGCAGTATTTT. The encoded protein is CASSMSSMPDTQYF.

The V gene is TRBV5-1, the J gene TRBJ1-2; D remains unclear. The V gene lost 2 bases and the J gene lost 8 bases, with 13 bases spanning the gap. The CDR3 extends over 13 amino acids. Germline assignment: CDR1 SGHRS and CDR2 YFSETQ. This CDR3 reads CASSFGRARGYTF. The CDR3 DNA follows: TGCGCCAGCAGCTTCGGGAGGGCGCGGGGCTACACCTTC. The variable domain in full, completed from reference TRBV5-1 and TRBJ1-2, reads KAGVTQTPRYLIKTRGQQVTLSCSPISGHRSVSWYQQTPGQGLQFLFEYFSETQRNKGNFPGRFSGRQFSNSRSEMNVSTLELGDSALYLCASSFGRARGYTFGSGTRLTVV.

The genes are TRBV7-2 and TRBJ2-5; 8 bases agree with TRBD2. The V gene end was trimmed by 8 bases and the J gene end by 0 bases; junction bases not matched to a gene: 5. This CDR3 comprises 14 residues. The germline CDR1 and CDR2 sequences are SGHTA and FQGNSA. The DNA for the CDR3 is TGTGCCAGCCGGACTAGCAGAAACCAAGAGACCCAGTACTTC. Translated, it gives CASRTSRNQETQYF.

The gene calls are TRBV19 and TRBJ2-6; D is undetermined. V was clipped by 7 bases and J by 4 bases, with 8 bases between them. Germline loops: CDR1 LNHDA, CDR2 SQIVND (reference sequence). The CDR3 runs to 13 residues. The CDR3 is CASTGYGANVLTF. CDR3 sequence (DNA): TGTGCCAGTACAGGTTACGGGGCCAACGTCCTGACTTTC.

The chain combines TRBV5-1 with TRBJ1-2; weak D call: TRBD1 (5 bases). Trimming left V 4 bases short and J 3 bases short, with 7 bases between. The CDR3 covers 12 residues. Germline-derived CDR1 and CDR2 are SGHRS and YFSETQ. CDR3 residues: CASSRGDYGYTF. DNA of the CDR3: TGCGCCAGCAGCCGGGGGGACTATGGCTACACCTTC.